This TCR beta chain emerged from a study of cytomegalovirus exposure and HLA in healthy donors. Study outcomes and limitations: Analyzed later, most CMV-associated TCR beta chains appeared HLA-restricted. Being indistinguishable, some V segments were excluded, TRBV6-2 and TRBV6-3 among them. It has been reported that TCR beta sequences accurately predicted the HLA-A and HLA-B alleles of most subjects. According to an earlier analysis, most TCR beta V segments yielded productive rearrangements about 87% or about 30% of the time.

To note about this clone: Its antigen is not known.

Trimming stripped 4 bases from V and 2 bases from J, with 17 bases between. CDR1 and CDR2 (germline): KGHSH, LQKENI. This CDR3 is 16 amino acids long. 60 Vbeta and 13 Jbeta primers were used in PCR. Clones were sequenced by immunoSEQ multiplex PCR, and TCRdb holds only the in-frame ones, with some missing. The data show around 140,000 clones, approximately 78% seen once. This TCR came from a woman in her forties or fifties in good health and CMV-seropositive. The V and J genes are TRBV18 and TRBJ2-5, with D unclear. Sequencing input: PBMCs. This chain's CDR3 is CASSQNTNGRQETQYF. CDR3 sequence (DNA): TGTGCCAGCTCACAGAATACGAATGGTAGACAAGAGACCCAGTACTTC.